This TCR beta chain was identified during a study of cytomegalovirus exposure and HLA in healthy donors. Primers for the PCR totalled 60 Vbeta and 13 Jbeta. The protocol was immunoSEQ multiplex PCR, while the TCRdb copy is restricted to in-frame clones and leaves out a portion. The sample contains roughly 200,000 clones, roughly 79% of which appear only once. This sequence was found in a male donor in good health and CMV-seronegative. Sequencing used PBMCs.

For the CDR3, the DNA is TGTGCCAGCAGTTTTTTGGACAGGCACTATGGCTACACCTTC. Residues: CASSFLDRHYGYTF. This chain links TRBV28 with TRBJ1-2; 7 positions agree with TRBD1. The CDR3 loop spans 14 amino acids. V lost 3 bases, J lost 3 bases, and 4 bases stayed unmatched. CDR1 is MDHEN and CDR2 is SYDVKM in the germline V gene.